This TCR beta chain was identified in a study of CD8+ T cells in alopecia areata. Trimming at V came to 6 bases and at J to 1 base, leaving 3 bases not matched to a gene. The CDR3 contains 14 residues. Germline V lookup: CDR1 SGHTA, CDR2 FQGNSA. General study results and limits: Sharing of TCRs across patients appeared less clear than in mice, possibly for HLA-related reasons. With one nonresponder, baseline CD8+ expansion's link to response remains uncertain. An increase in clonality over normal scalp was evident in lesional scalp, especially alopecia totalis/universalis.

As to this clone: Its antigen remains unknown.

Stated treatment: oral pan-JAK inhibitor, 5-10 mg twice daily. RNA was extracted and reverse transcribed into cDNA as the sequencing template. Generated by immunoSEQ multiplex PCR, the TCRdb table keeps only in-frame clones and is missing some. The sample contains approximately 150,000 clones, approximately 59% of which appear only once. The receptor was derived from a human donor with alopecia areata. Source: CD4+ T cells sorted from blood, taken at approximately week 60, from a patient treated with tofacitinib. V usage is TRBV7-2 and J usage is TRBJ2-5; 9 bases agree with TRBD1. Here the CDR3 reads CASSRDRAQETQYF. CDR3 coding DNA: TGTGCCAGCAGTCGGGACAGGGCCCAAGAGACCCAGTACTTC.